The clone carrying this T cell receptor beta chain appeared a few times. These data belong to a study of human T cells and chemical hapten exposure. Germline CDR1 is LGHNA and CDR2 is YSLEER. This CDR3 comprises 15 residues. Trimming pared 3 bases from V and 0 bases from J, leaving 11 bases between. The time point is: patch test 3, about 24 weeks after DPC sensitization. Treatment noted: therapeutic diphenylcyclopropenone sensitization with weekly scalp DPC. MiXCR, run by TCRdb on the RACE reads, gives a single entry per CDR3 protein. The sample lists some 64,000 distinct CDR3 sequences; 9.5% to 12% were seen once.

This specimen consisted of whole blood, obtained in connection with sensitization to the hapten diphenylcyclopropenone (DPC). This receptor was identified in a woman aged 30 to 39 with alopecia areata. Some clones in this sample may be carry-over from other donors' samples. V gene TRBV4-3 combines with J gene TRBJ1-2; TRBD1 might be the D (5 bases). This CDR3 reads CASSQTGLSNYGYTF. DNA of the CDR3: TGCGCCAGCAGCCAGACGGGACTTTCTAACTATGGCTACACCTTC.